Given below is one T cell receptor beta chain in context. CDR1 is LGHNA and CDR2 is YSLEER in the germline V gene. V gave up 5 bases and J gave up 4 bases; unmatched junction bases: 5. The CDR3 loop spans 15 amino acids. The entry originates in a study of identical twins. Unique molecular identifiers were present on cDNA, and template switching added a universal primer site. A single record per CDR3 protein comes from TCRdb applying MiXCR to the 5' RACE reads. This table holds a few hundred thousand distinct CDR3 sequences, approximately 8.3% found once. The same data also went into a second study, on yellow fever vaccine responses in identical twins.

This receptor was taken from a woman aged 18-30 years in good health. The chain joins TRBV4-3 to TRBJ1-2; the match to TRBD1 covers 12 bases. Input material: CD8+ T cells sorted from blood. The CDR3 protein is CASSAGQGAAYGYTF. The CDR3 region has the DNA TGCGCCAGCAGCGCGGGACAGGGGGCCGCCTATGGCTACACCTTC.